Following are 5 T cell receptor beta chains from one sample sequenced in a study of blood T cell dynamics during melanoma immunotherapy. The time point: week 3, after first cycle of checkpoint inhibitor. Measured with immunoSEQ multiplex PCR; TCRdb has only the in-frame clones, and not every one. The sample lists roughly 10,000 clones, roughly 88% occurring once. The sequenced sample was blood, obtained from a patient treated with checkpoint blockade. These receptor sequences come from a human donor with melanoma.

The sample holds a few counts of this clone. The V gene is TRBV19, the J gene TRBJ1-4; D is uncertain. Germline V gene data show CDR1 as LNHDA and CDR2 as SQIVND (reference sequence). V shed 5 bases and J shed 0 bases, with 16 bases lying between them. The CDR3 is 17 amino acids. The CDR3 DNA follows: TGTGCCAGTAGTCGTGGGAGGACGGTCACAACTAATGAAAAACTGTTTTTT. It yields the protein CASSRGRTVTTNEKLFF.

This clone ranks as medium-sized. V gene TRBV6-5 combines with J gene TRBJ1-1; D might be TRBD1 (6 bases). The germline V and J ends were trimmed by 4 bases and 4 bases, with 10 bases remaining between them. Looked up from germline, CDR1 is MNHEY and CDR2 is SVGAGI. CDR3 length equals 13 residues. The DNA of the CDR3 is TGTGCCAGCAGTTTTCAGGGGACCACTGAAGCTTTCTTT. Translation: CASSFQGTTEAFF.

This clone was recorded only once. The chain is built from TRBV9 and TRBJ2-3; D is unclear. Germline V CDR1 and CDR2: SGDLS, YYNGEE. Trimming left V 3 bases short and J 0 bases short, with 5 bases between. The CDR3 has 13 residues. CDR3 sequence: CASSGGSTDTQYF. CDR3 coding DNA: TGTGCCAGCAGCGGGGGAAGCACAGATACGCAGTATTTT.

This clone was counted only a few times. This sequence joins TRBV6-1 and TRBJ2-7; the D gene is possibly TRBD1 (5 bases). The CDR3 runs 14 residues. CDR1 and CDR2 from the germline V gene are MNHNS and SASEGT. Trimming stripped 5 bases from V and 3 bases from J, with 14 bases between. As DNA, the CDR3 is TGTGCCAGCAGTACCCAGGGTCCTGGCTACGAGCAGTACTTC. This codes for CASSTQGPGYEQYF.

This clone was seen a few times. J is TRBJ2-2 and V is TRBV4-3; D ambiguous. The germline V gene has CDR1 LGHNA and CDR2 YSLEER. The CDR3 has 14 residues. V lost 1 base and J lost 4, with 7 bases in between. In DNA form, the CDR3 reads TGCGCCAGCAGCCAAGGGCCCGCCACCGGGGAGCTGTTTTTT. This translates into CASSQGPATGELFF.